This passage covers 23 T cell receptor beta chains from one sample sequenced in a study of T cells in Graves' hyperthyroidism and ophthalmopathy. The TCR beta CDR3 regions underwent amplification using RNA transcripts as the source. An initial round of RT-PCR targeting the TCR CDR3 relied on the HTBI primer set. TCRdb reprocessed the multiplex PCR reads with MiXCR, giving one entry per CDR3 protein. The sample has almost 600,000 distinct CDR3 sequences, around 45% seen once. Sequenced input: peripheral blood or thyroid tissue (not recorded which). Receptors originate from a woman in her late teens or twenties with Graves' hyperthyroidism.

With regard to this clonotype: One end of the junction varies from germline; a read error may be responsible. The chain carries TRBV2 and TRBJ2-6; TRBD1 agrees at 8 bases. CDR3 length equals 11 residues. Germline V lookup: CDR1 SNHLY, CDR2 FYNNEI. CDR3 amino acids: CASTRRGLQAF. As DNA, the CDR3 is TGTGCCAGCACCCGCAGGGGGCTTCAGGCTTTC.

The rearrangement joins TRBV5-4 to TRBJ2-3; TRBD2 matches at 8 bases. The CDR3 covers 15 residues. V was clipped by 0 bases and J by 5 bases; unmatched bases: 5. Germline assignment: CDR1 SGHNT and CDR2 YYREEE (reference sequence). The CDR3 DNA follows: TGTGCCAGCAGCTTGGAAGTAGCGGGAAGAGATACGCAGTATTTT. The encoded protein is CASSLEVAGRDTQYF. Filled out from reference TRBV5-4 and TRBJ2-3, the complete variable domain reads ETGVTQSPTHLIKTRGQQVTLRCSSQSGHNTVSWYQQALGQGPQFIFQYYREEENGRGNFPPRFSGLQFPNYSSELNVNALELDDSALYLCASSLEVAGRDTQYFGPGTRLTVL.

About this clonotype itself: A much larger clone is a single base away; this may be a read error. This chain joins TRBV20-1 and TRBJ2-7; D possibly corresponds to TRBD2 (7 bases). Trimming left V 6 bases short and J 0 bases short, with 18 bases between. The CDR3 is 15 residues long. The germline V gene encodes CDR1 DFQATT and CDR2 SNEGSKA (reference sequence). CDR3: CSAEGGVGSSYEQYF. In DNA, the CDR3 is TGCAGTGCAGAGGGGGGGGTAGGAAGCTCCTACGAGCAGTACTTC.

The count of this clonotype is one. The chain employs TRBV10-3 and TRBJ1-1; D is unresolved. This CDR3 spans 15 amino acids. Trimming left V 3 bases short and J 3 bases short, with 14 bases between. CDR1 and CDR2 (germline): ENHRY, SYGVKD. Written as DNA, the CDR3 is TGTGCCATCAGTGACCCCGGGTGTACGGACACTGAAGCTTTCTTT. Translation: CAISDPGCTDTEAFF.

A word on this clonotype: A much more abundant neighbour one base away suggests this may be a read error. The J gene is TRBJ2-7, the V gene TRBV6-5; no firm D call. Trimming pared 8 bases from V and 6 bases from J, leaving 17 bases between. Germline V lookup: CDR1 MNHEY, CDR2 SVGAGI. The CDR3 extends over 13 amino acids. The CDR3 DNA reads TGTGCCAGCGCCGCTGGTAGCCATCGCGAGCAGTACTTC. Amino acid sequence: CASAAGSHREQYF.

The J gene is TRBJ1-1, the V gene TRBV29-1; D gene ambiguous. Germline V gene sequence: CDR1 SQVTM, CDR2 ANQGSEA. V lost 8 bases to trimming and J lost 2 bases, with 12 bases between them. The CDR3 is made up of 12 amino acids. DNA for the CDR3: TGCAGCCAAGAGGCAGGAAACACTGAAGCTTTCTTT. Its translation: CSQEAGNTEAFF.

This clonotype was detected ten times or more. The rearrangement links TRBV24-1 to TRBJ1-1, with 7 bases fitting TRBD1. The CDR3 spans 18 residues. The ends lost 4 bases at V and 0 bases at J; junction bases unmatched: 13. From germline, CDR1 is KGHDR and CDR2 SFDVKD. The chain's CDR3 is CATSENRAGGFMNTEAFF. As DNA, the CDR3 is TGTGCCACCAGTGAAAACCGCGCAGGGGGGTTTATGAACACTGAAGCTTTCTTT.

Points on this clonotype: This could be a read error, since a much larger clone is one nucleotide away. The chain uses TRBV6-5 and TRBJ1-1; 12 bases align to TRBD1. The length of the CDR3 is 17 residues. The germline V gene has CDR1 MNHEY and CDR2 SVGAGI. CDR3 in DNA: TGTACCAGCAGTTACGGGGACAGGGGGCGAGATGCCACTGAAGCTTTCTTT. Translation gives CTSSYGDRGRDATEAFF.

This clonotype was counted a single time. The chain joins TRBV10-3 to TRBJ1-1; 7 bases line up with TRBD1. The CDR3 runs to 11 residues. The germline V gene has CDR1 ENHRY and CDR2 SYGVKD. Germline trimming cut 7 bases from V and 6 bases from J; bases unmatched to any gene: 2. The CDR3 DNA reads TGTGCCATCAAGGGGGCCGCTGAAGCTTTCTTT. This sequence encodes CAIKGAAEAFF.

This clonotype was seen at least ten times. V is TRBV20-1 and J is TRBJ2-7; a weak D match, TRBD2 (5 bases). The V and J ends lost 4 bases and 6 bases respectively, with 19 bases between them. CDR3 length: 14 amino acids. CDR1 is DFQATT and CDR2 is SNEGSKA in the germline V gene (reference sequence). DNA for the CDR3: TGCAGTGCTACCACCTCGACTATTTCCGCCGAGCAGTACTTC. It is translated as CSATTSTISAEQYF.

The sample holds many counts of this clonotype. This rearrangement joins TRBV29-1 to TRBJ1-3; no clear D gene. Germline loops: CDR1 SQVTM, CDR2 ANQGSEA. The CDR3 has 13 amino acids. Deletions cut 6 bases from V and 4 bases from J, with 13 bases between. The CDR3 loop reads CSVVQPLGNTIYF. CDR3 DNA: TGCAGCGTCGTACAGCCTTTGGGAAACACCATATATTTT.

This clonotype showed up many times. In DNA form, the CDR3 reads TGCAGCGTTGATGCACAGGGGGCAAAGGGCTACACCTTC. It encodes CSVDAQGAKGYTF. The gene calls are TRBV29-1 and TRBJ1-2; 9 positions match TRBD1. The CDR3 has 13 residues. V dropped 3 bases and J dropped 8; count of bases not matched to a gene: 7. Germline lookup yields CDR1 SQVTM and CDR2 ANQGSEA.

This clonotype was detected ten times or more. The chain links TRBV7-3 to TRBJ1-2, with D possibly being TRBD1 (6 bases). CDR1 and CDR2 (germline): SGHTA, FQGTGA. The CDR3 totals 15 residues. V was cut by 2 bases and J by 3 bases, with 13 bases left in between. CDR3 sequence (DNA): TGTGCCAGCAGCTTATCGCGGTCAGGGGACTATGGCTACACCTTC. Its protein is CASSLSRSGDYGYTF.

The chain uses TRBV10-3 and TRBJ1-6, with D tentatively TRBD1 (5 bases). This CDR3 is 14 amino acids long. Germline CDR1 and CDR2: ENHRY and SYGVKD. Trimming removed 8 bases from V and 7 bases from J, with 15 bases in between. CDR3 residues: CAIGSGRLNSPLHF. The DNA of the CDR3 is TGTGCCATCGGTTCGGGACGGCTGAATTCACCCCTCCACTTT.

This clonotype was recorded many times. The CDR3 DNA follows: TGTGCCAGCAGCGACGCGGGGGTCGAGCAGTACTTC. Its protein is CASSDAGVEQYF. V usage is TRBV6-5 and J usage is TRBJ2-7, with 7 nucleotides matching TRBD2. Trimming at V came to 6 bases and at J to 6 bases, leaving 5 bases not matched to a gene. The CDR3 has 12 amino acids. From germline, CDR1 is MNHEY and CDR2 SVGAGI.

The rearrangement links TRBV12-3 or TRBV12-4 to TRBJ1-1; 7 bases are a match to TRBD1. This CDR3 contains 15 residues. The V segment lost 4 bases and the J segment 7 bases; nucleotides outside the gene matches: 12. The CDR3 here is CASSSYKTGPNEAFF. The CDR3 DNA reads TGTGCCAGCAGTTCATATAAGACAGGGCCTAATGAAGCTTTCTTT.

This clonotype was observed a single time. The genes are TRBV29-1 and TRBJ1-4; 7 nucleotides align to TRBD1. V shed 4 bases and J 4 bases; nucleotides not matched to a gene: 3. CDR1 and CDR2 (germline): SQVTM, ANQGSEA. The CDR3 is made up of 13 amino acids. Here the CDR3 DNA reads TGCAGCGTTGCGACAGGGCTTAATGAAAAACTGTTTTTT. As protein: CSVATGLNEKLFF.

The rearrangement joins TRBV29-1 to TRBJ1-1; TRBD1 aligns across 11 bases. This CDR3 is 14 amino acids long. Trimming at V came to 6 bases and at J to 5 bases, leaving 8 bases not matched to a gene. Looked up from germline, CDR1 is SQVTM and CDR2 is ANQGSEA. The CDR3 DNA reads TGCAGCGTGGCCGGGACAGGGGGGCGTACTGAAGCTTTCTTT. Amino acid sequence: CSVAGTGGRTEAFF.

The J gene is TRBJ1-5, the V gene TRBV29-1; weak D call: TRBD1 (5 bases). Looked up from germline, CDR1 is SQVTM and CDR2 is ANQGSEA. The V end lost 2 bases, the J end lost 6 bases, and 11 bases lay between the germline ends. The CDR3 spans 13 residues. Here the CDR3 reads CSVERGAGQPQHF. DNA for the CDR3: TGCAGCGTTGAAAGGGGAGCGGGTCAGCCCCAGCATTTT.

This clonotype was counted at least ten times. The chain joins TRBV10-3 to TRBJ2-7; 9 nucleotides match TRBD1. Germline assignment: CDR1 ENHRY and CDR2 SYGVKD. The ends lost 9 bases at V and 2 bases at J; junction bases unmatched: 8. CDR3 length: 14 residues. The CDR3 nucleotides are TGTGCCATTTCACGACAGGGGGAAACCTACGAGCAGTACTTC. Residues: CAISRQGETYEQYF.

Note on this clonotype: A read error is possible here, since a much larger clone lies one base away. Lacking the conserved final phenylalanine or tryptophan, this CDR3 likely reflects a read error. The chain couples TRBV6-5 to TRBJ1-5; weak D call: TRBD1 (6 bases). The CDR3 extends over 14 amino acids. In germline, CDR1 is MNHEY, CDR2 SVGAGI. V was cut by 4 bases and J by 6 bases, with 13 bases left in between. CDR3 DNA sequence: TGTGCCAGCAGTTTCAGGGGTTGGGGTCAGCCCCAGCATCTT. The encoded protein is CASSFRGWGQPQHL.

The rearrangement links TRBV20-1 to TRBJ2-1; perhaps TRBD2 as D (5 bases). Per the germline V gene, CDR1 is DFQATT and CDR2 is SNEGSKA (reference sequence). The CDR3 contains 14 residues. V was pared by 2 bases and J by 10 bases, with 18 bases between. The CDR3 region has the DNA TGCAGTGCTAGATCCCCTGTTTTACGGAGGGAGCAGTTCTTC. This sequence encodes CSARSPVLRREQFF.

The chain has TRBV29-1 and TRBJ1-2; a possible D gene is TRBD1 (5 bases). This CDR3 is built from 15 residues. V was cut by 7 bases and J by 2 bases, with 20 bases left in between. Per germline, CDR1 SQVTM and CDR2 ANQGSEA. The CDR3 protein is CSASSRAGANYGYTF. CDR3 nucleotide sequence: TGCAGCGCCAGCAGCCGGGCCGGGGCGAACTATGGCTACACCTTC.